The 31 T cell receptor beta chains presented below share a single source sample, sequenced in a study of spatial heterogeneity in lung cancer. Time point indicated: sample taken at primary tumor resection. TCRdb called the 5' RACE reads again in MiXCR, with one record for every CDR3 protein. Among 18,000 or so distinct CDR3 sequences listed, more than 9% were seen once. Study observations and caveats: Expanded alpha and beta TCR counts within tumors tracked tumor mutation counts.

These receptors are not linked to any known antigen. The starting material was lung tumor tissue, obtained at surgery. The receptors here all came from a female donor with early-stage non-small cell lung cancer.

By frequency in the sample, this clonotype is medium-sized (0.01 to 0.1%). Within a library made for alpha chains, this beta chain is off target, and its count is uninformative. CDR3 residues: CASRSQLTGNTGELFF. In nucleotides, the CDR3 is TGCGCCAGCAGGTCTCAGCTGACGGGGAACACCGGGGAGCTGTTTTTT. This chain joins TRBV5-1 and TRBJ2-2; D unclear. Per germline, CDR1 SGHRS and CDR2 YFSETQ. V lost 5 bases and J 1 base, leaving 15 bases between the germline ends. This CDR3 region has 16 residues.

This clonotype appeared many times. A library made for alpha chains picked up this beta chain off target, so its size means little. The chain carries TRBV7-2 and TRBJ2-5; 8 bases line up with TRBD2. Germline V gives CDR1 SGHTA, CDR2 FQGNSA. Trimming cost V 10 bases and J 2 bases; bases outside gene matches: 9. The CDR3 has 14 residues. The chain's CDR3 is CATSTSVGQETQYF. In DNA, the CDR3 is TGTGCCACCTCGACTAGCGTCGGGCAAGAGACCCAGTACTTC.

Worth noting for this clonotype: This beta chain is a stray read from a library made for alpha chains; its abundance is not meaningful. The chain couples TRBV5-1 to TRBJ2-1; D possibly corresponds to TRBD2 (5 bases). CDR1 SGHRS and CDR2 YFSETQ come from the germline V gene. Trimming pared 2 bases from V and 0 bases from J, leaving 15 bases between. This CDR3 contains 17 residues. The CDR3 reads CASSFRTSGSSYNEQFF. CDR3 in DNA: TGCGCCAGCAGCTTTCGGACCTCGGGGAGCTCCTACAATGAGCAGTTCTTC.

Ten or more counts support this clonotype. For a library built for alpha chains, this beta chain is a stray read; little rests on its size. The gene calls are TRBV12-3 or TRBV12-4 and TRBJ2-1; D gene unclear. With 6 bases removed from V and 8 bases from J, the gap between germline ends came to 8 bases. The CDR3 spans 11 residues. The CDR3 region is CASSPKHEQFF. CDR3 in DNA: TGTGCCAGCAGCCCCAAACATGAGCAGTTCTTC.

This clonotype showed up many times. This beta chain came through as a stray read in a library set up for alpha chains, and its size says little. The chain is built from TRBV7-9 and TRBJ2-7, with TRBD1 identical over 9 bases. Looked up from germline, CDR1 is SEHNR and CDR2 is FQNEAQ (reference sequence). The length of the CDR3 is 14 residues. Trimming took 5 bases from V and 3 from J; bases not matched to a gene: 5. The CDR3 sequence is CASSRQGGNYEQYF. The CDR3 nucleotides are TGTGCCAGCAGCCGACAGGGGGGGAACTACGAGCAGTACTTC.

This clonotype was observed at least ten times. A library made for alpha chains picked up this beta chain off target, so its size means little. The rearrangement uses TRBV4-2 and TRBJ2-4; no firm D call. V dropped 1 base and J dropped 8 bases, with 9 bases sitting between them. Germline values: CDR1 LGHNA, CDR2 YNFKEQ. The CDR3 runs to 13 residues. DNA for the CDR3: TGTGCCAGCAGCCAAGGCTACATCGACATTCAGTACTTC. The encoded protein is CASSQGYIDIQYF.

This clonotype was found a few times. This beta chain represents an off-target read in a library built for alpha chains; its size is of limited meaning. V usage is TRBV7-4 and J usage is TRBJ2-1, with D perhaps assigned TRBD1 or TRBD2 (5 bases each). V was cut by 0 bases and J by 8 bases, with 14 bases left in between. The CDR3 is 15 amino acids. Germline V gene data show CDR1 as SGHVT and CDR2 as SQSDAQ. The CDR3 protein is CASSLAGVQVYEQFF. CDR3 coding DNA: TGTGCCAGCAGCTTAGCGGGGGTGCAAGTCTATGAGCAGTTCTTC.

Comments on this clonotype: This beta chain is a stray sequence in a library constructed for alpha chains; its clone size is not meaningful. The chain joins TRBV12-3 or TRBV12-4 to TRBJ1-4; no clear D gene. The CDR3 spans 13 residues. Trimming stripped 8 bases from V and 0 bases from J, with 7 bases between. Written as DNA, the CDR3 is TGTGCCAGCCGTCGAGCAACTAATGAAAAACTGTTTTTT. Protein: CASRRATNEKLFF.

This clonotype was observed at least ten times. This beta chain was picked up by a library intended for alpha chains and is off target, so its count carries little meaning. The chain carries TRBV12-3 or TRBV12-4 and TRBJ2-2; no definite D call. The CDR3 extends over 13 amino acids. Trimming took off 2 bases at V and 4 bases at J, with 5 bases between the two ends. DNA of the CDR3: TGTGCCAGCAGTTTACCTGTCACCGGGGAGCTGTTTTTT. Translation: CASSLPVTGELFF.

In its sample, this clonotype was seen many times. Since it is a stray read in a library aimed at alpha chains, this beta chain has a size that is not meaningful. The genes are TRBV7-3 and TRBJ2-3; 8 bases are shared with TRBD2. Germline V CDR1 and CDR2: SGHTA, FQGTGA. CDR3 length equals 15 residues. J lost 5 bases, V lost 3 bases, and 7 bases had no gene match. The CDR3 loop reads CASSFLGLAGDTQYF. The CDR3 DNA reads as TGTGCCAGCAGCTTCCTTGGACTAGCCGGAGATACGCAGTATTTT.

This clonotype showed up just a few times. Little can be read into the size of this beta chain, an off-target read in a library designed for alpha chains. This sequence joins TRBV14 and TRBJ1-1, with D perhaps TRBD1 (6 bases). The V gene's germline CDR1 is SGHDN and CDR2 FVKESK. V lost 2 bases and J 4 bases, leaving 11 bases between the germline ends. The CDR3 runs 14 residues. The chain's CDR3 is CASSQLQGGTEAFF. CDR3 in DNA: TGTGCCAGCAGCCAACTACAGGGTGGCACTGAAGCTTTCTTT.

This clonotype showed up just a few times. This beta chain slipped into a library made for alpha chains as a stray read, so its size is not meaningful. The chain carries TRBV20-1 and TRBJ1-6, with 9 bases aligning to TRBD1. The CDR3 loop spans 15 amino acids. V lost 3 bases to trimming and J lost 8 bases; unmatched junction nucleotides: 8. CDR1 and CDR2 from the germline V gene are DFQATT and SNEGSKA (reference sequence). The CDR3 here is CSASIPGQGYSPLHF. CDR3 DNA sequence: TGCAGTGCTAGCATACCCGGACAGGGGTATTCACCCCTCCACTTT.

This clonotype was recorded at least ten times. This beta chain lies outside the target of a library built for alpha chains; its clone size means little. The rearrangement uses TRBV28 and TRBJ1-6; D perhaps matches TRBD1 (5 bases). This CDR3 has 14 amino acids. V lost 3 bases and J 10 bases, leaving 13 bases between the germline ends. The germline CDR1 and CDR2 sequences are MDHEN and SYDVKM. CDR3 bases: TGTGCCAGCAGTTTCGACAGCAGAGGGTCACCCCTCCACTTT. Amino acid sequence: CASSFDSRGSPLHF.

This clonotype came up a few times. Found in a library prepared for alpha chains, this beta chain is an off-target read, and its abundance has little meaning. The chain joins TRBV6-1 to TRBJ2-7; no clear D gene. Between the trimmed V and J ends, which lost 2 bases and 5 bases, there was a span of 10 bases. This CDR3 is 13 amino acids long. Germline CDR1 is MNHNS and CDR2 is SASEGT. This CDR3 reads CASSETRSNEQYF. The CDR3 DNA sequence: TGTGCCAGCAGTGAAACCAGAAGCAACGAGCAGTACTTC.

This clonotype occurred many times. Within a library made for alpha chains, this beta chain is off target, and its count is uninformative. The chain joins TRBV4-2 to TRBJ1-2; 7 nucleotides match TRBD1. V lost 2 bases and J lost 4; bases outside the gene matches: 10. Germline-derived CDR1 and CDR2 are LGHNA and YNFKEQ. The CDR3 runs 16 residues. CDR3 residues: CASSQPPGTASYGYTF. In DNA, the CDR3 is TGTGCCAGCAGCCAACCCCCTGGGACAGCGTCCTATGGCTACACCTTC.

This clonotype was observed at least ten times. This beta chain was picked up by a library intended for alpha chains and is off target, so its count carries little meaning. The gene calls are TRBV20-1 and TRBJ1-1; tentative D call: TRBD1 (6 bases). The V end lost 0 bases, the J end lost 7 bases, and 12 bases lay between the germline ends. The CDR3 has 13 amino acids. Germline V CDR1 and CDR2: DFQATT, SNEGSKA (reference sequence). The CDR3: CSARDPGHGEAFF. The CDR3 coding sequence is TGCAGTGCTAGAGACCCGGGACATGGTGAAGCTTTCTTT.

Comment on this clonotype: Within a library made for alpha chains, this beta chain is off target, and its count is uninformative. The chain has TRBV4-2 and TRBJ1-2; no definite D call. Germline CDR1 is LGHNA and CDR2 is YNFKEQ. The CDR3 is 16 residues long. Deletions cut 0 bases from V and 0 bases from J, with 11 bases between. The CDR3 reads CASSQERVGTNYGYTF. Here the CDR3 DNA reads TGTGCCAGCAGCCAAGAAAGAGTGGGGACTAACTATGGCTACACCTTC.

This clonotype rates as large. Because this beta chain is a stray read in a library intended to capture alpha chains, its abundance should not be given much weight. The chain recombines TRBV18 with TRBJ2-5, with D perhaps TRBD1 (7 bases). The ends were cut back, 6 bases at V and 9 bases at J, with 20 bases in the middle. The CDR3 spans 14 residues. The germline CDR1 and CDR2 sequences are KGHSH and LQKENI. For the CDR3, the DNA is TGTGCCAGCTCCGGGGGACAGAGGCGTATGGCCCAGTACTTC. Its translation is CASSGGQRRMAQYF.

This clonotype has more than one count but fewer than ten. This beta chain is a stray sequence in a library constructed for alpha chains; its clone size is not meaningful. DNA for the CDR3: TGTGCCAGCAGAGCCAGACAGTCATATGGCTACACCTTC. Its translation: CASRARQSYGYTF. The chain links TRBV6-6 to TRBJ1-2, with D possibly TRBD1 on 5 matching bases. V lost 6 bases and J 5 bases, leaving 13 bases between the germline ends. The CDR3 length is 13 residues. The germline gives CDR1 MNHNY, CDR2 SVGAGI (reference sequence).

This clonotype was seen repeatedly, ten times or more. This beta chain represents an off-target read in a library built for alpha chains; its size is of limited meaning. The chain recombines TRBV7-2 with TRBJ1-4; maybe TRBD1 (6 bases). CDR1 is SGHTA, CDR2 FQGNSA, per germline. The CDR3 runs to 15 residues. V lost 5 bases, J lost 6 bases, and 16 bases lay in between. CDR3 amino acids: CASSPGGGAYEKLFF. In DNA form, the CDR3 reads TGTGCCAGCAGCCCAGGCGGGGGGGCGTATGAAAAACTGTTTTTT.

Relative to its sample, this clonotype is medium-sized. This beta chain is off target for a library built for alpha chains, so its abundance means little. The gene calls are TRBV27 and TRBJ1-5, with D unresolved. CDR1 and CDR2 (germline): MNHEY, SMNVEV (reference sequence). Trimming shortened V by 6 bases and J by 2 bases, and 17 bases separated the two germline ends. CDR3 length equals 16 residues. The CDR3 loop reads CASSPVFASGNQPQHF. CDR3 bases: TGTGCCAGCAGCCCGGTTTTTGCATCGGGCAATCAGCCCCAGCATTTT.

This clonotype has a handful of counts. Because this beta chain is a stray read in a library intended to capture alpha chains, its abundance should not be given much weight. The chain carries TRBV5-5 and TRBJ2-2; possible D gene TRBD1, 6 bases. CDR3 size: 17 residues. Germline V gene lookup returns CDR1 SGHKS and CDR2 YYEKEE (reference sequence). V lost 0 bases, J lost 4 bases, and 16 bases lay in between. The CDR3 DNA is TGTGCCAGCAGCTTGGCCGTAGGTGGGGGCGGCACCGGGGAGCTGTTTTTT. This translates into CASSLAVGGGGTGELFF.

A word on this clonotype: Being off target in a library aimed at alpha chains, this beta chain has a size of little meaning. This rearrangement joins TRBV10-3 to TRBJ1-1, with D perhaps TRBD1 (6 bases). CDR1 and CDR2 from the germline V gene are ENHRY and SYGVKD. V was pared by 6 bases and J by 4 bases, with 15 bases between. CDR3 size: 14 residues. The CDR3, as DNA: TGTGCCATCAGCTATGACAGGATTGGCACTGAAGCTTTCTTT. This encodes CAISYDRIGTEAFF.

This clonotype was found many times. The size of this beta chain means little, since it is a stray read in a library made for alpha chains. V and J are TRBV30 and TRBJ1-1, with 7 positions matching TRBD1. Germline loops: CDR1 GTSNPN, CDR2 SVGIG (reference sequence). V trimming: 2 bases; J trimming: 0 bases; junction bases outside the gene matches: 3. The CDR3 has 14 amino acids. For the CDR3, the DNA is TGTGCCTGGAGTACAGGGACAGTGAACACTGAAGCTTTCTTT. It translates to CAWSTGTVNTEAFF. The full variable domain, in which reference TRBV30 and TRBJ1-1 provide the parts outside the CDR3, is SQTIHQWPATLVQPVGSPLSLECTVEGTSNPNLYWYRQAAGRGLQLLFYSVGIGQISSEVPQNLSASRPQDRQFILSSKKLLLSDSGFYLCAWSTGTVNTEAFFGQGTRLTVV.

This clonotype has at least ten counts. This beta chain is a stray read from a library made for alpha chains; its abundance is not meaningful. The rearrangement joins TRBV28 to TRBJ1-2; D not certain. Germline CDR1 MDHEN, CDR2 SYDVKM. V lost 5 bases and J lost 4, with 14 bases in between. CDR3 length: 14 residues. CDR3 DNA: TGTGCCAGCAGTAATATGGGGTTCCCCTATGGCTACACCTTC. Residues: CASSNMGFPYGYTF.

This clonotype has ten or more counts. The library was prepared for alpha chains; this beta chain is a stray read, so its frequency means little. The chain uses TRBV27 and TRBJ1-6, with no clear D. The CDR3 consists of 13 residues. Germline CDR1 is MNHEY and CDR2 is SMNVEV (reference sequence). The germline V and J ends were trimmed by 2 bases and 7 bases, with 6 bases remaining between them. CDR3 sequence (DNA): TGTGCCAGCAGTTTAAGAGAGAATTCACCCCTCCACTTT. Protein product: CASSLRENSPLHF.

On this clonotype itself: The library was designed around alpha chains, so this beta chain is a stray read whose abundance carries little weight. The rearrangement uses TRBV20-1 and TRBJ2-1; 11 bases match TRBD2. The germline V gene encodes CDR1 DFQATT and CDR2 SNEGSKA (reference sequence). The CDR3 is 13 amino acids. J lost 15 bases, V lost 3 bases, and 10 bases had no gene match. The CDR3 DNA reads TGCAGTGCTAGTACTAGCGGGGGATTAAAGCTGTTCTTC. As protein: CSASTSGGLKLFF.

A word on this clonotype: Little can be read into the size of this beta chain, an off-target read in a library designed for alpha chains. This chain connects TRBV19 to TRBJ2-3; D remains unclear. CDR1 and CDR2 (germline): LNHDA, SQIVND (reference sequence). CDR3 length equals 13 residues. The V end lost 0 bases, the J end lost 8 bases, and 9 bases lay between the germline ends. The CDR3 region is CASSIDMKGTQYF. DNA of the CDR3: TGTGCCAGTAGTATAGACATGAAAGGTACGCAGTATTTT. The whole variable domain, remainder taken from reference TRBV19 and TRBJ2-3, is DGGITQSPKYLFRKEGQNVTLSCEQNLNHDAMYWYRQDPGQGLRLIYYSQIVNDFQKGDIAEGYSVSREKKESFPLTVTSAQKNPTAFYLCASSIDMKGTQYFGPGTRLTVL.

This clonotype was found many times. This beta chain came through as a stray read in a library set up for alpha chains, and its size says little. The V gene is TRBV6-2 or TRBV6-3, the J gene TRBJ1-1, with D unclear. Germline V CDR1 and CDR2: MNHEY, SVGEGT. The CDR3 is 13 residues long. With 6 bases removed from V and 3 bases from J, the gap between germline ends came to 11 bases. CDR3 in DNA: TGTGCCAGCAGCCCCCTTTGGGACACTGAAGCTTTCTTT. Its protein is CASSPLWDTEAFF.

This clonotype was seen repeatedly, ten times or more. The library was prepared for alpha chains; this beta chain is a stray read, so its frequency means little. This chain connects TRBV20-1 to TRBJ1-5; 8 nucleotides agree with TRBD1. The CDR3 has 16 amino acids. Germline V CDR1 and CDR2: DFQATT, SNEGSKA (reference sequence). The ends lost 2 bases at V and 5 bases at J; junction bases unmatched: 11. CDR3 sequence: CSARPSDRATHQPQHF. DNA of the CDR3: TGCAGTGCTAGACCCTCGGACAGGGCGACCCATCAGCCCCAGCATTTT.

This clonotype was recorded a few times. The size of this beta chain means little, since it is a stray read in a library made for alpha chains. This chain joins TRBV12-3 or TRBV12-4 and TRBJ1-3; D might be TRBD1 (6 bases). Trimming took 3 bases from V and 2 from J, leaving 8 bases between them. CDR3 length: 14 amino acids. CDR3 DNA sequence: TGTGCCAGCAGTTTCGCAGGGGCTGGAAACACCATATATTTT. Translation gives CASSFAGAGNTIYF.